This T cell receptor beta chain was retrieved from a study of blood T cell repertoires in COVID-19. The wider study: Sites in the United States, Italy and Spain provided acute and convalescent COVID-19 samples.

TCRdb keeps only in-frame clones here, not all; method: immunoSEQ multiplex PCR. The sample records about 43,000 clones, roughly 89% being singletons. Sample: peripheral blood. The sequence came from a man between 40 and 49 years old with COVID-19, enrolled during active disease.

The CDR3 nucleotides are TGTGCCTGGTCTTTAGCTAACTATGGCTACACCTTC. This translates into CAWSLANYGYTF. The chain is built from TRBV30 and TRBJ1-2; no clear D gene. Trimming removed 5 bases at V and 0 bases at J, with 7 bases between. Germline CDR1 reads GTSNPN; CDR2 reads SVGIG (reference sequence). CDR3 size: 12 residues.